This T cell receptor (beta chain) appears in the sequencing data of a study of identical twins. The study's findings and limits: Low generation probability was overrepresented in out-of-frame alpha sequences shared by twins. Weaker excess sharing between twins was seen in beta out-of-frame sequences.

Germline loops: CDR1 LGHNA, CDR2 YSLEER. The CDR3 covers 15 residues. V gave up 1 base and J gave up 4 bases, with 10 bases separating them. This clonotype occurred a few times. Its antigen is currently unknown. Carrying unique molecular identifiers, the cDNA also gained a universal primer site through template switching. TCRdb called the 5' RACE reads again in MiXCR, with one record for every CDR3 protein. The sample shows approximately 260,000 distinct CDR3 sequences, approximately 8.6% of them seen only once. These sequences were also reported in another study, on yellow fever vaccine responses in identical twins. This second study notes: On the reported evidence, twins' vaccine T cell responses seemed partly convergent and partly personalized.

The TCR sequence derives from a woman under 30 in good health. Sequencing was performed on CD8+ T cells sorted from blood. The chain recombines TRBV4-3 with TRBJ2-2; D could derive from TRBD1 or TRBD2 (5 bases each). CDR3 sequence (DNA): TGCGCCAGCAGCCAAGCAATCGGGACCACCGGGGAGCTGTTTTTT. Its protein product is CASSQAIGTTGELFF.